The following is a T cell receptor beta chain sequence with its context. Its antigen remains unidentified. Base qualities are not at hand, and no much larger clone is one base apart. The sample originates from a study of blood T cell repertoires in COVID-19 (dated by TCRdb to between 2020 and 2021). About the study as a whole: Collaborator samples came from the United States, Italy and Spain and covered acute and convalescent phases of COVID-19. The prospective study material was composed of cDNA or gDNA derived from T cells, B-cell-depleted T cells, or PBMCs. Subjects who had been exposed to COVID-19, were actively infected with it, or had recovered from it provided the deeply sampled blood TCRbeta repertoires that made up the dataset. The repertoires were released in a freely available public database intended as a resource for research on the immune response to SARS-CoV-2. Samples were obtained from the ongoing ImmuneRACE study (first 160 participants) and from 950 to 1,500 subjects provided by 6 global collaborators. The sample metadata nearly always contained a de-identified subject ID, COVID-19 status, age in years and sex. HLA class I and class II types, where available, came from metadata supplied by the sample provider rather than from assay-based typing.

The paper as a whole reports these results and caveats: The quantity of clinical and demographic metadata differed by source and by participant and was supplied without curation.

Trimming takes 4 bases off V and 5 bases off J; junction bases not matched to a gene: 6. In the germline V gene, CDR1 corresponds to SGDLS and CDR2 to YYNGEE. The CDR3 covers 15 residues, taking in both the cysteine and the phenylalanine. Only CDR3 DNA is held: 45 bases, read in frame from base 1. TCRbeta CDR3 regions were amplified from genomic DNA using the immunoSEQ Assay, a bias-controlled multiplex PCR. The source study handled its data this way. The number of nucleated cells in each sample was estimated from the amplification of reference gene primers within the assay. To quantify the absolute abundance of each unique TCRbeta CDR3 rearrangement, sequence reads were collapsed and filtered. For each sample, productive Simpson clonality was calculated as the square root of Simpson's diversity index across productive rearrangements. Here the immuneACCESS table is served through TCRdb, limited to in-frame sequences with V and J called. Missing clones are a known gap in these copies; in checked studies unresolved V genes cover under half, and the rest lacks a known reason. The DNA was the basis for D and trimming; V, J and clone size are from that table. The sample table shows over 30,000 clones, and about four fifths are seen once. 40% to 50% of the sample is taken by the ten largest.

Whole blood was collected in K2EDTA tubes by collaborating institutions according to the institutions' own protocols. For TCRbeta analysis, collaborators shipped samples in one of three forms: frozen whole blood, isolated PBMCs, or DNA extracted from either of those sample types. The source is a man older than 75 with active or convalescent COVID-19. The receptor chain draws on TRBV9 and TRBJ2-1; 10 bases in the middle match TRBD2. Sequences were obtained from peripheral blood. The sequence in DNA is TGTGCCAGCAGCCCGAGCGGGAGGGCCGACAATGAGCAGTTCTTC. Protein translation: CASSPSGRADNEQFF.